This TCR beta chain was retrieved from a study of shared clonotypes between healthy human individuals. This clone was detected only once. The target antigen is unknown. Subsets obtained from CD4+ cells comprised CD45RA+ naive and CD45RA-negative memory cells. The germline CDR1 and CDR2 sequences are SGHNT and YYREEE (reference sequence). The CDR3 runs to 15 residues. V gave up 2 bases and J gave up 0 bases, with 11 bases separating them. The study's findings and limits: Clonotypes shared by all four sorted-subset donors had higher generation probabilities than non-shared clonotypes.

The protocol was immunoSEQ multiplex PCR, while the TCRdb copy is restricted to in-frame clones and leaves out a portion. Among about 1 million clones, roughly 75% were seen once, and the ten largest hold nearly 1.5%. Sequencing used memory CD4+ T cells sorted from blood. Documented subset: CD45RA-negative fraction. The chain employs TRBV5-4 and TRBJ1-1; no clear D gene. This TCR was recovered from a man between 18 and 29 years old in good health. The CDR3 loop reads CASSLILGLNTEAFF. The DNA of the CDR3 is TGTGCCAGCAGCTTAATTTTAGGACTGAACACTGAAGCTTTCTTT. The variable domain in full, completed from reference TRBV5-4 and TRBJ1-1, reads ETGVTQSPTHLIKTRGQQVTLRCSSQSGHNTVSWYQQALGQGPQFIFQYYREEENGRGNFPPRFSGLQFPNYSSELNVNALELDDSALYLCASSLILGLNTEAFFGQGTRLTVV.